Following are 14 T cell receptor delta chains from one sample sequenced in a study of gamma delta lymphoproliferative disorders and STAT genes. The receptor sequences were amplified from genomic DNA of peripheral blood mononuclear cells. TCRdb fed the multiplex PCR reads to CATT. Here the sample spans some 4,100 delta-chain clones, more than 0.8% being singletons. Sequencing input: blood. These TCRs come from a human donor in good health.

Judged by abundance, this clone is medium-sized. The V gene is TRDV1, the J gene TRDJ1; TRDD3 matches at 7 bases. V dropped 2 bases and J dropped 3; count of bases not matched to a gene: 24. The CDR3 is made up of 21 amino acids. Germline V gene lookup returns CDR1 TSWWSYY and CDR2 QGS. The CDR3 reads CALGEDVTFGYWGRRPDKLIF. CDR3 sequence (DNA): TGTGCTCTTGGGGAAGATGTTACCTTCGGGTACTGGGGTAGGAGGCCCGATAAACTCATCTTT.

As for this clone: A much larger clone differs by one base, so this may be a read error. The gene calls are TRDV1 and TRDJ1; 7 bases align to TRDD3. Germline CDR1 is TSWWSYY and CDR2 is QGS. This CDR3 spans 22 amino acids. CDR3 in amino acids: CALGNGFYLLRTGVTYTDKPIF. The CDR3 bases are TGTGCTCTTGGGAACGGATTCTACTTACTCCGTACTGGGGTTACCTACACCGATAAACCCATCTTT.

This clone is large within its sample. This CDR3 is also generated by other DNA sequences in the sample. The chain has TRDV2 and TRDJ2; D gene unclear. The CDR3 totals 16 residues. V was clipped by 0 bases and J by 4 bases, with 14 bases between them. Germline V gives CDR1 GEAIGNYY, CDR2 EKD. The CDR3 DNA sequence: TGTGCCTGTGACACCGTGGGTGGGAAGGGGACAGCACAACTCTTCTTT. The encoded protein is CACDTVGGKGTAQLFF.

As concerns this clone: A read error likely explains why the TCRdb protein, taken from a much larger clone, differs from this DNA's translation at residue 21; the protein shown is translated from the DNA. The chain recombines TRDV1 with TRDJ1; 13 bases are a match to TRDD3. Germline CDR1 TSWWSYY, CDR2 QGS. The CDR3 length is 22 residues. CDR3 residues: CALGEPPPFPFTGGYGRDKLTF. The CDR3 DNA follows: TGTGCTCTTGGGGAACCCCCCCCCTTCCCGTTTACTGGGGGATACGGCAGAGATAAACTCACCTTT.

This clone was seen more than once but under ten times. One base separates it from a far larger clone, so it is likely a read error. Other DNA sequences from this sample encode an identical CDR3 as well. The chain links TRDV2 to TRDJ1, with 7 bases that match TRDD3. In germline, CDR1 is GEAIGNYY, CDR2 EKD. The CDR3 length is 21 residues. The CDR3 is CACDTVGYAGGVGESTDKLIF. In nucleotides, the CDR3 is TGCGCCTGTGACACCGTAGGATACGCAGGAGGAGTGGGAGAGTCCACCGATAAACTCATCTTT.

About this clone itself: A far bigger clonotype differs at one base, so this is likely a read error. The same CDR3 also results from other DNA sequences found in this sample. CDR3 amino acids: CACDTVLSGGTADKLIF. The CDR3 coding sequence is TGTGCCTGTGACACCGTTTTAAGTGGGGGAACAGCCGATAAACTCATCTTT. The V and J genes are TRDV2 and TRDJ1; TRDD3 aligns across 7 bases. CDR1 is GEAIGNYY and CDR2 is EKD in the germline V gene. The CDR3 contains 17 residues. V gave up 0 bases and J gave up 3 bases; unmatched junction bases: 12.

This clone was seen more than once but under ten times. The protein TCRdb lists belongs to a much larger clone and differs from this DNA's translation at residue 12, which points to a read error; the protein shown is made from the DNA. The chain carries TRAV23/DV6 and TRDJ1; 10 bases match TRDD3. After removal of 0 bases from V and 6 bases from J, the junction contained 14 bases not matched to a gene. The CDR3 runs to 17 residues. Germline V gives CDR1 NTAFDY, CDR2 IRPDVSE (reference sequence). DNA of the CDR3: TGTGCAGCAAGCATGTGGGTTGGGGGATACTATCACCATAAACTCATCTTT. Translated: CAASMWVGGYYHHKLIF.

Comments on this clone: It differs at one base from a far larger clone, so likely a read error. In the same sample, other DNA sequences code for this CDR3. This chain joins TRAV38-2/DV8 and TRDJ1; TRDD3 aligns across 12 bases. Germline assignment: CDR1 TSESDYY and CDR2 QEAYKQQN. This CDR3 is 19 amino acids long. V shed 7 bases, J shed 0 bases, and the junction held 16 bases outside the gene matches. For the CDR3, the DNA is TGTGCTTATCCCCCTGCTGGGGGATACGCAGAGGGATACACCGATAAACTCATCTTT. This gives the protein CAYPPAGGYAEGYTDKLIF.

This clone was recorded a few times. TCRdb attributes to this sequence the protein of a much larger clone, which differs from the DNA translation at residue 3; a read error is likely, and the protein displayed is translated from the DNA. CDR3 in amino acids: CAYDTVKTGTGSSNDKLIF. Here the CDR3 DNA reads TGTGCCTATGACACCGTAAAGACGGGAACTGGGTCGTCAAACGATAAACTCATCTTT. The chain uses TRDV2 and TRDJ1; D is perhaps TRDD3 (6 bases). The CDR3 is 19 amino acids. Germline loops: CDR1 GEAIGNYY, CDR2 EKD.

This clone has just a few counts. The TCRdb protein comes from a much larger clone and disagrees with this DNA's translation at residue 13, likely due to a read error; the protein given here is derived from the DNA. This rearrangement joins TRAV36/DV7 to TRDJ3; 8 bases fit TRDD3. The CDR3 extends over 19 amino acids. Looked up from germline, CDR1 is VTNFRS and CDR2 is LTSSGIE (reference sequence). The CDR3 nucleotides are TGTGCTGTGGGTCCTTTACTGGGGGCTTGGGCCTGGGGCACCCGACAGATGTTTTTC. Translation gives CAVGPLLGAWAWGTRQMFF.

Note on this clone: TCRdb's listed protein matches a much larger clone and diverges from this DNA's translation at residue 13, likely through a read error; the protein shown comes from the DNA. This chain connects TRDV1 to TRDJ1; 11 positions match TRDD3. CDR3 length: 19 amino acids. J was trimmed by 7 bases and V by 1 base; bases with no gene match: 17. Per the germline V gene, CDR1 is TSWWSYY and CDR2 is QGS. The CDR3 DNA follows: TGTGCTCTTGGGGAACCCACCTACGCTGGGGGATACTGGTTAGGTAAACTCATCTTT. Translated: CALGEPTYAGGYWLGKLIF.

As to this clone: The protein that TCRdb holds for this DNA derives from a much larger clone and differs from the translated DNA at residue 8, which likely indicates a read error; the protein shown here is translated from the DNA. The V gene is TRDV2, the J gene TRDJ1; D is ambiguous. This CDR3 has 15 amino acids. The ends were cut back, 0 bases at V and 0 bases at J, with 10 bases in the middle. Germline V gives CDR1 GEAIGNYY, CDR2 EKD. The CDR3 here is CACDTDLEYTDKLIF. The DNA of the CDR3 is TGTGCCTGTGACACCGATCTGGAGTACACCGATAAACTCATCTTT.

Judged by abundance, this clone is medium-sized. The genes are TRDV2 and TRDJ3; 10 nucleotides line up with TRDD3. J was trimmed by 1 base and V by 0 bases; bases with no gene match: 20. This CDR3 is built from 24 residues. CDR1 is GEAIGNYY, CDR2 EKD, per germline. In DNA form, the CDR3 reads TGTGCCTGTGACACCGGCGCATTACTGGGGGATCATCCCCAAAAGTCCTGGGACACCCGACAGATGTTTTTC. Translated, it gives CACDTGALLGDHPQKSWDTRQMFF.

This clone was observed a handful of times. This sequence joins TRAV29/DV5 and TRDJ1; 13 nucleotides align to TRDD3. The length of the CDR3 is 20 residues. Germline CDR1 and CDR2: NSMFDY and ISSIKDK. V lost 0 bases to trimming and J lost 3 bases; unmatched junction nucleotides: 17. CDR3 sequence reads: CAASGSTGYWGIRFADKLIF. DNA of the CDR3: TGTGCAGCAAGCGGATCTACTGGGTACTGGGGGATACGCTTCGCCGATAAACTCATCTTT.